This is a list of T cell receptor beta chains from one sample in a study of regulatory T cells in long-lasting Graves disease. One entry per CDR3 protein, called by TCRdb with MiXCR from the multiplex PCR reads. In the table there are hundreds of thousands of distinct CDR3 sequences, roughly 16% of which are singletons. These records were also assigned to another study, of T cells in Graves' hyperthyroidism and ophthalmopathy.

Sequenced here: peripheral blood mononuclear cells (PBMCs), sampled at new diagnosis, from a patient treated with antithyroid drugs. These receptors all come from a woman aged 35 to 59 with Graves disease. CDR3s include the opening cysteine and the closing phenylalanine or tryptophan. A D gene is named only where the DNA matches it firmly. Size values are once, few and many counts, or a class for expanded clones, and some rows have none.

j_call,v_call,clone_size,d_call,cdr3_nt,cdr3_aa
TRBJ2-3,TRBV28,NA,TRBD1,TGTGCCAGCAGTACTCCCCTAGGGGGCCCCGCAGATACGCAGTATTTT,CASSTPLGGPADTQYF
TRBJ2-5,TRBV27,many,NA,TGTGCCAGCAGTCACCGACCAGTAGAGACCCAGTACTTC,CASSHRPVETQYF
TRBJ2-7,TRBV18,many,NA,TGTGCCAGCTCACCCGACAGGTCGGGCGAGCAGTACTTC,CASSPDRSGEQYF
TRBJ2-1,TRBV3-1,many,NA,TGTGCCAGCAGCCAAGGAAGGGACAAGCGAGGGAATGAGCAGTTCTTC,CASSQGRDKRGNEQFF
TRBJ1-2,TRBV2,few,TRBD1,TGTGCCAGCAGAAAGGGGACAGTGGAGCTGGGAGGGGGCTACACCTTC,CASRKGTVELGGGYTF
TRBJ2-7,TRBV20-1,NA,NA,TGCAGTGCGAGGTCGGGTGCCTTTAGCTCCTACGAGCAGTACTTC,CSARSGAFSSYEQYF
TRBJ2-1,TRBV5-4,NA,NA,TGTGCCAGCAGCTTGGCGTCGAGCTCCTACAATGAGCAGTTCTTC,CASSLASSSYNEQFF
TRBJ1-6,TRBV3-1,NA,TRBD1,TGTGCCAGCAGCCAAACGACAGGGGGCCTTAATTCACCCCTCCACTTT,CASSQTTGGLNSPLHF
TRBJ2-1,TRBV18,few,NA,TGTGCCAGCTCGTCCCAGGGACCATCCTACAATGAGCAGTTCTTC,CASSSQGPSYNEQFF
TRBJ1-2,TRBV20-1,few,TRBD1,TGCAGTGCTACCAGGGGGCCAGACTATGGCTACACCTTC,CSATRGPDYGYTF
TRBJ1-5,TRBV6-1,NA,NA,TGTGCCAGCAGTTATAAAAACAGGGAAAATCAGCCCCAGCATTTT,CASSYKNRENQPQHF
TRBJ1-1,TRBV2,many,TRBD1,TGTGCCAGCAGCCGGGACAGTGAAGCTTTCTTT,CASSRDSEAFF
TRBJ1-4,TRBV5-1,few,TRBD1,TGCGCCAGCAGCTTGGAAGGGACAGGGGGTGAAAAACTGTTTTTT,CASSLEGTGGEKLFF
TRBJ2-3,TRBV11-2,many,NA,TGTGCCAGCACTTTCACCCCATATAGCACAGATACGCAGTATTTT,CASTFTPYSTDTQYF
TRBJ1-6,TRBV6-5,many,TRBD1,TGTGCCAGCAGTTACGTACAGGGGAATAATTCACCCCTCCACTTT,CASSYVQGNNSPLHF
TRBJ1-4,TRBV14,NA,NA,TGTGCCAGCAGCCAAGGGCTTCGGGAAAAACTGTTTTTT,CASSQGLREKLFF
TRBJ1-1,TRBV29-1,NA,NA,TGCAGCGTTGAGGGTCGGTGGAACACTGAAGCTTTCTTT,CSVEGRWNTEAFF
TRBJ2-7,TRBV12-3/TRBV12-4,many,TRBD1,TGTGCCAGCAGTTGGATTCGTACAGGGGGCGGAGAGCAGTACTTC,CASSWIRTGGGEQYF
TRBJ2-1,TRBV7-6,NA,NA,TGTGCCAGCAGCTTGGGGCAGACCTTTAACTCCTACAATGAGCAGTTCTTC,CASSLGQTFNSYNEQFF
TRBJ1-4,TRBV29-1,NA,TRBD1,TGCAGCGCCTACAGGGGAGAAAGAGAAAAACTGTTTTTT,CSAYRGEREKLFF
TRBJ2-5,TRBV6-1,NA,TRBD2,TGTGCCAGCAGTGAAGGGGGCGGGGGCCAAGAGACCCAGTACTTC,CASSEGGGGQETQYF
TRBJ1-1,TRBV5-8,many,NA,TGTGCCAGCAGCTTGGCCCGAGGGAACGGGGGAGCTTTCTTT,CASSLARGNGGAFF
TRBJ2-1,TRBV27,many,NA,TGTGCCAGCCGGCCGGAAGGGGGGCTCATCTACAATGAGCAGTTCTTC,CASRPEGGLIYNEQFF
TRBJ1-5,TRBV6-4,many,NA,TGTGCCAGCAGTGAAAGCGGGGCGGCCCCCTGGGGTCAGCCCCAGCATTTT,CASSESGAAPWGQPQHF
TRBJ1-2,TRBV6-1,many,NA,TGTGCCACAAGAGACCGGACAGCGACTAACTATGGCTACACCTTC,CATRDRTATNYGYTF
TRBJ2-3,TRBV7-9,many,NA,TGTGCCAGCAGCTTAGGGCAGGGAACGGCGGCAGATACGCAGTATTTT,CASSLGQGTAADTQYF
TRBJ1-3,TRBV12-3/TRBV12-4,many,NA,TGTGCCAGCAGGCCAGAGGGGCTGGAGGACACCATATATTTT,CASRPEGLEDTIYF
TRBJ2-1,TRBV7-9,NA,TRBD2,TGTGCCAGCAGCTTTGGACTAGCGGGGGGCCCTTTCCGGGGCAATGAGCAGTTCTTC,CASSFGLAGGPFRGNEQFF
TRBJ2-2,TRBV3-1,many,NA,TGTGCCAGCAGCCAATTTAACTCTAACACCGGGGAGCTGTTTTTT,CASSQFNSNTGELFF
TRBJ2-7,TRBV12-3/TRBV12-4,many,NA,TGTGCCAGCAGGCGTACTACCGGCTACGAGCAGTACTTC,CASRRTTGYEQYF
TRBJ1-5,TRBV19,NA,NA,TGTGCCAGTAGTATTTCTGACAGTCCCAATCAGCCCCAGCATTTT,CASSISDSPNQPQHF
TRBJ1-2,TRBV3-1,many,NA,TGTGCCAGCAGCCAAGGGTCTACTAACTATGGCTACACCTTC,CASSQGSTNYGYTF
TRBJ1-2,TRBV4-1,NA,NA,TGCGCCAGCAGCCATCAAACAGCCGGCTATGGCTACACCTTC,CASSHQTAGYGYTF
TRBJ1-1,TRBV14,NA,NA,TGTGCCAGCAGCCATCGAGGTATTGGCACTGAAGCTTTCTTT,CASSHRGIGTEAFF
TRBJ2-2,TRBV7-2,NA,TRBD1,TGTGCCAGCAGCCCTTGGACAGGAAAGACCGGGGAGCTGTTTTTT,CASSPWTGKTGELFF
TRBJ1-1,TRBV18,few,NA,TGTGCCAGCTCAGGTACAGGCGGGGGAAACACTGAAGCTTTCTTT,CASSGTGGGNTEAFF
TRBJ2-7,TRBV5-1,few,TRBD2,TGCGCCAGCAGCTTGGTGTCTAGCGGCACCTACGAGCAGTACTTC,CASSLVSSGTYEQYF
TRBJ1-5,TRBV19,few,NA,TGTGCCAGTAAAGAGCAGGGGTTTCAGCCCCAGCATTTT,CASKEQGFQPQHF
TRBJ2-3,TRBV20-1,few,NA,TGCAGTGCCATTCGGGGGGCCGGCACAGATACGCAGTATTTT,CSAIRGAGTDTQYF
TRBJ2-5,TRBV12-3/TRBV12-4,many,NA,TGTGCCAGCTCCACGGGGGAGACCCAGTACTTC,CASSTGETQYF
TRBJ1-5,TRBV28,many,NA,TGTGCCAGCAGTTCCCCTCAGGGAGGGCAGCCCCAGCATTTT,CASSSPQGGQPQHF
TRBJ1-2,TRBV28,many,NA,TGTGCCAGCGGCCAGAATGGCTACACCTTC,CASGQNGYTF
TRBJ2-3,TRBV7-3,once,TRBD2,TGTGCCGGCAGTTCCAATGGCGGGGGGCGCACAGATACGCAGTATTTT,CAGSSNGGGRTDTQYF
TRBJ2-5,TRBV6-5,many,NA,TGTGCCAGCAGTTATAGAGTTGGAGAGACCCAGTACTTC,CASSYRVGETQYF
TRBJ1-5,TRBV6-1,many,NA,TGTGCCAGCACAACCGACAGCTACAATCAGCCCCAGCATTTT,CASTTDSYNQPQHF
TRBJ2-6,TRBV7-9,NA,TRBD1,TGTGCCAGCAGCTTAGATCAGGGGGCGCGGGGGGCCAACGTCCTGACTTTC,CASSLDQGARGANVLTF
TRBJ2-3,TRBV10-3,few,NA,TGTGCCATCAGTGAGTTGGCAGGCTCTGCTGGAGATACGCAGTATTTT,CAISELAGSAGDTQYF
TRBJ2-5,TRBV29-1,NA,NA,TGCAGCGTTGGGGTCGGACAAGAGACCCAGTACTTC,CSVGVGQETQYF
TRBJ1-2,TRBV24-1,many,NA,TGTGCCACCAGTGATGGACTACGGTATGGCTACACCTTC,CATSDGLRYGYTF
TRBJ1-2,TRBV7-9,many,TRBD1,TGTGCCAGCAGCATTGACAGGGGGCTGGGTGGCTACACCTTC,CASSIDRGLGGYTF